This T cell receptor (beta chain) was retrieved from a study of Ad26.COV2.S vaccination and SARS-CoV-2 variants. Described treatment: roughly 19 received Ad26.COV2.S at low or high dose, single or two shots; 5 received placebo; per-sample allocation not given. At day 63 after the first vaccine or placebo injection, samples were drawn. This clone has more than one count but fewer than ten. Its antigen is not known. This CDR3 is built from 13 residues. CDR1 LGHNA and CDR2 YSLEER come from the germline V gene. V trimming: 0 bases; J trimming: 8 bases; junction bases outside the gene matches: 3. Profiling relied on immunoSEQ multiplex PCR, and the TCRdb table lists in-frame clones only, not all of them. The sample holds roughly 350,000 clones, 86% seen once. General study findings and limits: Individuals receiving vaccine had higher spike-specific TCR breadth than placebo recipients did.

This receptor was obtained from a person aged 18-65 years who received the Ad26.COV2.S COVID-19 vaccine or a placebo. V gene TRBV4-3 combines with J gene TRBJ1-2; 7 bases fit TRBD1. The sample in question was peripheral blood, obtained in a trial of Ad26.COV2.S vaccine versus placebo. The CDR3 nucleotides read TGCGCCAGCAGCCAAGAAACAGGGGTCGGCTACACCTTC. Its translation: CASSQETGVGYTF.